The 7 T cell receptor beta chains below were found in one sample sequenced in a study of blood T cell repertoires in COVID-19. TCRdb keeps only in-frame clones here, not all; method: immunoSEQ multiplex PCR. Found here are about 280,000 clones, approximately 82% of them singletons; the top ten hold 5%. The source material was PBMCs or T cells enriched from blood (not recorded which). The receptors stem from a man in his forties who had been exposed to COVID-19.

The gene calls are TRBV18 and TRBJ1-1, with D possibly TRBD1 on 6 matching bases. Trimming removed 3 bases at V and 0 bases at J, with 17 bases between. This CDR3 has 17 residues. Germline assignment: CDR1 KGHSH and CDR2 LQKENI. The CDR3, as DNA: TGTGCCAGCTCACCCCCGACAGGTAGTTCTCTGAACACTGAAGCTTTCTTT. Translation gives CASSPPTGSSLNTEAFF.

The CDR3 loop is CASSAPGLAQETQYF. CDR3 coding DNA: TGTGCCAGCAGCGCGCCGGGACTAGCCCAAGAGACCCAGTACTTC. The rearrangement joins TRBV7-9 to TRBJ2-5; 9 bases are a match to TRBD2. This CDR3 is 15 amino acids long. Trimming removed 5 bases from V and 1 base from J; junction bases left unmatched: 5. The germline V gene has CDR1 SEHNR and CDR2 FQNEAQ (reference sequence).

The rearrangement joins TRBV3-1 (or the pseudogene TRBV3-2) to TRBJ2-5; weak D call: TRBD2 (6 bases). Germline CDR1 LGHDT, CDR2 YNNKEL (reference sequence). Trimming pared 2 bases from V and 2 bases from J, leaving 21 bases between. The CDR3 is 18 residues long. CDR3 region: CASSQMVAAQLHQETQYF. The CDR3 DNA follows: TGTGCCAGCAGCCAAATGGTAGCGGCCCAGCTACATCAAGAGACCCAGTACTTC.

The chain has TRBV5-1 and TRBJ1-3; tentative D call: TRBD1 (5 bases). Trimming removed 6 bases at V and 0 bases at J, with 13 bases between. The CDR3 covers 15 residues. The germline gives CDR1 SGHRS, CDR2 YFSETQ. The CDR3 region has the DNA TGCGCCAGCACAAGGACACCTGCCTCTGGAAACACCATATATTTT. Protein sequence: CASTRTPASGNTIYF.

The chain couples TRBV28 to TRBJ2-3; a possible D gene is TRBD2 (5 bases). V lost 6 bases, J lost 1 base, and 17 bases lay in between. Germline values: CDR1 MDHEN, CDR2 SYDVKM. The CDR3 consists of 16 residues. CDR3: CASSRSGRGGTDTQYF. CDR3 nucleotides: TGTGCCAGCAGCCGGAGCGGCCGTGGTGGCACAGATACGCAGTATTTT.

V gene TRBV6-5 combines with J gene TRBJ2-3; D is undetermined. The V gene lost 0 bases and the J gene lost 3 bases, with 10 bases spanning the gap. Germline-derived CDR1 and CDR2 are MNHEY and SVGAGI. The CDR3 spans 15 residues. As DNA, the CDR3 is TGTGCCAGCAGTTACTCGCGCCTTAAGACAGATACGCAGTATTTT. It codes for CASSYSRLKTDTQYF.

This rearrangement joins TRBV28 to TRBJ2-7, with 9 bases that match TRBD1. Germline V gene lookup returns CDR1 MDHEN and CDR2 SYDVKM. The length of the CDR3 is 17 residues. With V trimmed by 6 bases and J by 1 base, 13 bases remained unmatched. CDR3 residues: CASRGWEGGTGSYEQYF. In DNA, the CDR3 is TGTGCCAGCAGGGGATGGGAAGGTGGGACAGGGTCCTACGAGCAGTACTTC.